Below are 8 T cell receptor beta chains sequenced from a single sample in a study of T cells in Graves' hyperthyroidism and ophthalmopathy. Using RNA transcripts as the source, TCR beta CDR3 regions were amplified. The TCR CDR3 first-round RT-PCR relied on the HTBI primer set. MiXCR was run by TCRdb on the multiplex PCR reads, yielding one entry per CDR3 protein. The sample yields some 370,000 distinct CDR3 sequences, 15% to 20% seen once. The sequenced sample consisted of blood. The receptors originated from a woman aged 25 to 45 with Graves' hyperthyroidism that later progressed to Graves' ophthalmopathy.

This chain links TRBV29-1 with TRBJ1-1; D is undetermined. V was trimmed by 5 bases and J by 2 bases, leaving 9 bases between them. CDR3 length: 12 residues. Germline-derived CDR1 and CDR2 are SQVTM and ANQGSEA. The CDR3 region has the DNA TGCAGCGTTCCGGGTGCTAACACTGAAGCTTTCTTT. Its protein product is CSVPGANTEAFF.

The sample holds many counts of this clonotype. This chain connects TRBV27 to TRBJ2-7; 9 bases match TRBD1. Germline assignment: CDR1 MNHEY and CDR2 SMNVEV (reference sequence). The CDR3 length is 15 residues. Trimming at V came to 6 bases and at J to 2 bases, leaving 8 bases not matched to a gene. The CDR3 DNA follows: TGTGCCAGCAGCCTAATCGGGACAGGGACCTACGAGCAGTACTTC. Its translation is CASSLIGTGTYEQYF.

Only a few counts were recorded for this clonotype. The CDR3 reads CASSETELSTDTQYF. The CDR3 region has the DNA TGTGCCAGCAGTGAGACAGAGCTATCCACAGATACGCAGTATTTT. The chain carries TRBV6-1 and TRBJ2-3, with a tentative D call TRBD1 (5 bases). This CDR3 spans 15 amino acids. The germline V gene has CDR1 MNHNS and CDR2 SASEGT. Trimming left V 3 bases short and J 2 bases short, with 12 bases between.

The chain is built from TRBV5-1 and TRBJ2-7, with D perhaps matching TRBD2 (5 bases). CDR3 length: 14 amino acids. Trimming removed 2 bases at V and 0 bases at J, with 9 bases between. The germline V gene has CDR1 SGHRS and CDR2 YFSETQ. The CDR3 spells CASSFDGNSYEQYF. In DNA form, the CDR3 reads TGCGCCAGCAGCTTTGACGGGAACTCCTACGAGCAGTACTTC.

The sample holds many counts of this clonotype. At one of its ends the junction is not consistent with the germline gene, which may arise from a read error. The genes are TRBV7-9 and TRBJ1-2, with D uncertain. CDR3 size: 12 residues. Germline V gene data show CDR1 as SEHNR and CDR2 as FQNEAQ (reference sequence). The CDR3 nucleotides read TGTGCCAGCAGCCAATCCGACGGCATCGGCGCCTTC. This encodes CASSQSDGIGAF.

The chain links TRBV27 to TRBJ2-1, with D possibly matching TRBD2 (5 bases). V was shortened by 0 bases and J by 9 bases, with 6 bases between the two germline ends. Germline V lookup: CDR1 MNHEY, CDR2 SMNVEV (reference sequence). The CDR3 is made up of 12 amino acids. The CDR3 DNA follows: TGTGCCAGCAGTTTATCAGGACTTGAGCAGTTCTTC. Protein: CASSLSGLEQFF.

In this sample, this clonotype turned up many times. The gene calls are TRBV11-2 and TRBJ2-5; D is possibly TRBD1 (6 bases). Trimming took off 1 base at V and 2 bases at J, with 11 bases between the two ends. This CDR3 is 15 amino acids long. Germline V gene sequence: CDR1 SGHAT, CDR2 FQNNGV. DNA for the CDR3: TGTGCCAGCAGCTTAGGATGGCAGGGGCAAGAGACCCAGTACTTC. Protein product: CASSLGWQGQETQYF.

At least ten counts were recorded for this clonotype. The chain joins TRBV2 to TRBJ1-1, with a possible D match to TRBD1 (6 bases). Trimming removed 6 bases at V and 5 bases at J, with 22 bases between. CDR1 and CDR2 from the germline V gene are SNHLY and FYNNEI. CDR3 length equals 16 residues. This chain's CDR3 is CASSQPGGGAQTEAFF. The CDR3 nucleotides are TGTGCCAGCAGCCAACCCGGTGGGGGGGCACAAACTGAAGCTTTCTTT. The whole variable domain, remainder taken from reference TRBV2 and TRBJ1-1, is EPEVTQTPSHQVTQMGQEVILRCVPISNHLYFYWYRQILGQKVEFLVSFYNNEISEKSEIFDDQFSVERPDGSNFTLKIRSTKLEDSAMYFCASSQPGGGAQTEAFFGQGTRLTVV.